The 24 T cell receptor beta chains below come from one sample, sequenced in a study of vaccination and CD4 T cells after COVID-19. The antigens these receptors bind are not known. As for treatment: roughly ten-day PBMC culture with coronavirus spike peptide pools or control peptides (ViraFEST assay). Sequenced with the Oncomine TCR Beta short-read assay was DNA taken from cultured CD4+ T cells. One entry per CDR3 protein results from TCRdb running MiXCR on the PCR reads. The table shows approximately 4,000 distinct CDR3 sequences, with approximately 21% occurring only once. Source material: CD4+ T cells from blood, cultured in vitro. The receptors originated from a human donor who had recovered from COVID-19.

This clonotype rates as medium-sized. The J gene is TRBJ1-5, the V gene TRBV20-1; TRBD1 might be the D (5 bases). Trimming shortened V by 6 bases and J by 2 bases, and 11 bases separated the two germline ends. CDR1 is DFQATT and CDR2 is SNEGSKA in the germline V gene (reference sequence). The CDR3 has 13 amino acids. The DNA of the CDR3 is TGCAGTGCACGGGGCCCTGGCAATCAGCCCCAGCATTTT. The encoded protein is CSARGPGNQPQHF.

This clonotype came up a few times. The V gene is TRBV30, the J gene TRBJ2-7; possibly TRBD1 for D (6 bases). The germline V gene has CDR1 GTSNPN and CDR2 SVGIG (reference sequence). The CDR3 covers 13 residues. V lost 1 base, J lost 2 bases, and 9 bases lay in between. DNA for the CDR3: TGTGCCTGGAGTGGGGACATTCCCTACGAGCAGTACTTC. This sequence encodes CAWSGDIPYEQYF.

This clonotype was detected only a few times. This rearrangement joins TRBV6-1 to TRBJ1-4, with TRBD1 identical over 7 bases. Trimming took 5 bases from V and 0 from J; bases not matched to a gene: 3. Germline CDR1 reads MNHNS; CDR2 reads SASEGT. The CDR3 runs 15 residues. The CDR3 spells CASSRDSATNEKLFF. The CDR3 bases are TGTGCCAGCAGTCGGGACAGTGCAACTAATGAAAAACTGTTTTTT.

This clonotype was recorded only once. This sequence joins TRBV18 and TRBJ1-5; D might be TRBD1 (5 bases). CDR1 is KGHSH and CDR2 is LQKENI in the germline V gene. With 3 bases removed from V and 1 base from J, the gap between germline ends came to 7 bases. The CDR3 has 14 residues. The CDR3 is CASSPGGSNQPQHF. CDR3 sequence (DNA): TGTGCCAGCTCACCGGGGGGGAGCAATCAGCCCCAGCATTTT.

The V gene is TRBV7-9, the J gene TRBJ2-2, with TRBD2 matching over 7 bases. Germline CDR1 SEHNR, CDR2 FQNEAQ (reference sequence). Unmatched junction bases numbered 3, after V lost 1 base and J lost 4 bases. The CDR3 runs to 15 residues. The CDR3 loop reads CASSLGLAGTGELFF. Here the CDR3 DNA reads TGTGCCAGCAGCTTAGGACTAGCAGGCACCGGGGAGCTGTTTTTT. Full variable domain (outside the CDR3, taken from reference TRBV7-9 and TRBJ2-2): DTGVSQNPRHKITKRGQNVTFRCDPISEHNRLYWYRQTLGQGPEFLTYFQNEAQLEKSRLLSDRFSAERPKGSFSTLEIQRTEQGDSAMYLCASSLGLAGTGELFFGEGSRLTVL.

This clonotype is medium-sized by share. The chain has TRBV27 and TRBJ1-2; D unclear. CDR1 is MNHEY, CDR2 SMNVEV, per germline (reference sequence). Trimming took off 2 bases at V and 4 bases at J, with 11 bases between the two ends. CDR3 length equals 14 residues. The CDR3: CASSLKGSSYGYTF. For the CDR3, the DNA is TGTGCCAGCAGTTTAAAGGGCAGCTCCTATGGCTACACCTTC.

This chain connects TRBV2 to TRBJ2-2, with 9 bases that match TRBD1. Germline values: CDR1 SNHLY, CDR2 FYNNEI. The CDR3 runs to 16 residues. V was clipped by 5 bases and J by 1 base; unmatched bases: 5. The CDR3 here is CASSIQGAKNTGELFF. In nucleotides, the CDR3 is TGTGCCAGCAGTATACAGGGGGCTAAGAACACCGGGGAGCTGTTTTTT. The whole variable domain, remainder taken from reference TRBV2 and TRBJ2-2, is EPEVTQTPSHQVTQMGQEVILRCVPISNHLYFYWYRQILGQKVEFLVSFYNNEISEKSEIFDDQFSVERPDGSNFTLKIRSTKLEDSAMYFCASSIQGAKNTGELFFGEGSRLTVL.

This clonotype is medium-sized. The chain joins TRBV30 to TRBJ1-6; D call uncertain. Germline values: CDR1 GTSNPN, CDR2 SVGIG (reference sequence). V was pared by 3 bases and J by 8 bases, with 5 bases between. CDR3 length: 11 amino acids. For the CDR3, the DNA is TGTGCCTGGAGGAGGGATTCACCCCTCCACTTT. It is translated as CAWRRDSPLHF.

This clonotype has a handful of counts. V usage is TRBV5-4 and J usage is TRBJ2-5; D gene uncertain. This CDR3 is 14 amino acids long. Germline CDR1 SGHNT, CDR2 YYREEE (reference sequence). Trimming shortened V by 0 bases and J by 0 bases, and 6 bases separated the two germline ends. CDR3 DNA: TGTGCCAGCAGCTTGGCGTCCTACCAAGAGACCCAGTACTTC. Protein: CASSLASYQETQYF.

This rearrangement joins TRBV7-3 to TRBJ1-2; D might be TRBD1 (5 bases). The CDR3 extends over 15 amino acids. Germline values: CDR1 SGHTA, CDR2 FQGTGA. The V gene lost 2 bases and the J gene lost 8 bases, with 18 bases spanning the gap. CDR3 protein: CASSLDGTPGRGYTF. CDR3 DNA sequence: TGTGCCAGCAGCTTAGATGGGACTCCCGGGAGAGGCTACACCTTC.

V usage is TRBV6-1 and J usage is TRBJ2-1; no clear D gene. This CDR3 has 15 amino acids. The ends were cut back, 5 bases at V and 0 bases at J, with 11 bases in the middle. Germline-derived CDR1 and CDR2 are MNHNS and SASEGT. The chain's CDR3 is CASSRFLSSYNEQFF. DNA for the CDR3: TGTGCCAGCAGTCGTTTCTTAAGCTCCTACAATGAGCAGTTCTTC.

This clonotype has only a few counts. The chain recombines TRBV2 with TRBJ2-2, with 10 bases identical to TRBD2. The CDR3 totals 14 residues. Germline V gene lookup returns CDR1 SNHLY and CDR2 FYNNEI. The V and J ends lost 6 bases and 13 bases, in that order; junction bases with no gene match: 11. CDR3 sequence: CASSRLLAGEGLFF. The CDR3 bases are TGTGCCAGCAGCCGCCTTCTAGCGGGGGAGGGGCTGTTTTTT.

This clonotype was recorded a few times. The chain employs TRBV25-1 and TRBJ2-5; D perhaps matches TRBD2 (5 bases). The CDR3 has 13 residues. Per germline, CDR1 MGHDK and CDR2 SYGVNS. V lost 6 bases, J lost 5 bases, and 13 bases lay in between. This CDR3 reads CASSRRSGETQYF. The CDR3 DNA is TGTGCCAGCAGCCGGAGATCGGGGGAGACCCAGTACTTC.

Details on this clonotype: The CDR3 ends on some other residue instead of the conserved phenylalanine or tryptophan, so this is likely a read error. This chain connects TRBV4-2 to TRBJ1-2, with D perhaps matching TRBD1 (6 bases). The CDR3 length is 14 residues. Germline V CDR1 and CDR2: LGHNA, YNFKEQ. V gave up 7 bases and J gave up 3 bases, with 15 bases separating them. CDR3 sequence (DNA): TGTGCCAGCACGACACAGGGCGACGACTATGGCTACACCTCC. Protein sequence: CASTTQGDDYGYTS.

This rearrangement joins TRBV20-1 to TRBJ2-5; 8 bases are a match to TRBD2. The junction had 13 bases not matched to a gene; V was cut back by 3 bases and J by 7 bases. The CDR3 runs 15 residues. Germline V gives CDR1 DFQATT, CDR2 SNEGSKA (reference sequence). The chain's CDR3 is CSASRWTSSEGTQYF. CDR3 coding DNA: TGCAGTGCTAGTCGTTGGACTAGCTCCGAGGGGACCCAGTACTTC.

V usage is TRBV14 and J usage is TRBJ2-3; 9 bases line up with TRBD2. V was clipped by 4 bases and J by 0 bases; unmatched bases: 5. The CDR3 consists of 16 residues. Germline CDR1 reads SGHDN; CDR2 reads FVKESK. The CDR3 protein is CASSPRTSVSTDTQYF. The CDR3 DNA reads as TGTGCCAGCAGCCCTAGGACTAGCGTTAGCACAGATACGCAGTATTTT.

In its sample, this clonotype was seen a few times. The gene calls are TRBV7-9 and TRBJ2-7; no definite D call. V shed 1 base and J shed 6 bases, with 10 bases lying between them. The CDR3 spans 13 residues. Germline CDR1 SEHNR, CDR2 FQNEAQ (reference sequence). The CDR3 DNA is TGTGCCAGCAGCTTAGAGGGCCAGCGCGAGCAGTACTTC. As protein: CASSLEGQREQYF.

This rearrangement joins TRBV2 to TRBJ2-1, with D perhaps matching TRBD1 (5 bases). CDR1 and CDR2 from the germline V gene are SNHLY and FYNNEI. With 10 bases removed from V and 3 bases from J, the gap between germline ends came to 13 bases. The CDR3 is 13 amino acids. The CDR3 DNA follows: TGTGCCACCAAGGGGCGGATCTACAATGAGCAGTTCTTC. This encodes CATKGRIYNEQFF.

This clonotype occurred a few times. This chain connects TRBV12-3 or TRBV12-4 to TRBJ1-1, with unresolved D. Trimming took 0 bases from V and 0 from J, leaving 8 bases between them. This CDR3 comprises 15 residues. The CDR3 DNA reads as TGTGCCAGCAGTTTAGCAGGCGAGATGAACACTGAAGCTTTCTTT. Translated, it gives CASSLAGEMNTEAFF.

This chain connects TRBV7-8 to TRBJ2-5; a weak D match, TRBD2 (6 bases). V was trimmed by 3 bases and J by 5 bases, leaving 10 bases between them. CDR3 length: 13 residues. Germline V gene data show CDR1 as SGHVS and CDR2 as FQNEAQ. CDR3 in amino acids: CASSLGLAETQYF. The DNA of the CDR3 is TGTGCCAGCAGCTTGGGGCTAGCGGAGACCCAGTACTTC. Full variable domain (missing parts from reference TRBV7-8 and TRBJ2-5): GAGVSQSPRYKVAKRGQDVALRCDPISGHVSLFWYQQALGQGPEFLTYFQNEAQLDKSGLPSDRFFAERPEGSVSTLKIQRTQQEDSAVYLCASSLGLAETQYFGPGTRLLVL.

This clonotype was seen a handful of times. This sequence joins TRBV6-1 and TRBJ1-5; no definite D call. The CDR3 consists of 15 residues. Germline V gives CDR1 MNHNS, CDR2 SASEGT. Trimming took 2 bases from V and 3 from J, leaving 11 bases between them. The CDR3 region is CASSEWAVLNQPQHF. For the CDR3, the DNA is TGTGCCAGCAGTGAATGGGCGGTGCTCAATCAGCCCCAGCATTTT.

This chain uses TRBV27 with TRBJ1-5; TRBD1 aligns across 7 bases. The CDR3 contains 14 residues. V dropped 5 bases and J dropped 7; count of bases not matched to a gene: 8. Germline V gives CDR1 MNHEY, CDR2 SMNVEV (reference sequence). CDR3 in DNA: TGTGCCAGCAGTAAGACAGGGCTCAGGCAGCCCCAGCATTTT. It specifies CASSKTGLRQPQHF.

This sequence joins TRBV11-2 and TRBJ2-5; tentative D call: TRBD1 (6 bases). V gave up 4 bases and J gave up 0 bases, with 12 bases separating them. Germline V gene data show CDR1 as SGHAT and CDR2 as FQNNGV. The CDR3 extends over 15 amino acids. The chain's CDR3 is CASSSPDRYQETQYF. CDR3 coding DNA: TGTGCCAGCAGCTCGCCAGACAGGTACCAAGAGACCCAGTACTTC.

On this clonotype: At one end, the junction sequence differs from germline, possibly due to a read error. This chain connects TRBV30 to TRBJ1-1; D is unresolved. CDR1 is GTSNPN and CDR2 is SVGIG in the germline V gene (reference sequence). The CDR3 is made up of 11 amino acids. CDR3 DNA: TGTGCCTGGAGGGAGAACGCTGAAGCTTTCTTT. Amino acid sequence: CAWRENAEAFF.